This T cell receptor (beta chain) came from a study of cytomegalovirus exposure and HLA in healthy donors. Findings of the study overall: There were some public TCRs occurring in many donors, but most TCR sequences were rare.

It was the roughly 130-subject validation cohort, separate from the roughly 700-subject first cohort, to which the donors belonged. Assay: immunoSEQ multiplex PCR; the TCRdb copy retains only in-frame clones and omits some. The table includes about 68,000 clones, 91% detected once. On this clone itself: The target antigen is unknown.

The V end was cut by 0 bases, the J end by 0 bases, with 13 bases between. This CDR3 comprises 16 residues. The V gene's germline CDR1 is SGHRS and CDR2 YFSETQ. The source is a man aged 18 to 29 in good health and CMV-seronegative. What was sequenced was PBMCs. The V and J genes are TRBV5-1 and TRBJ2-7; D ambiguous. CDR3 sequence: CASSLESSLYSYEQYF. CDR3 nucleotide sequence: TGCGCCAGCAGCTTGGAGTCTAGTCTATACTCCTACGAGCAGTACTTC. The variable domain in full, with the rest retrieved from reference TRBV5-1 and TRBJ2-7, is KAGVTQTPRYLIKTRGQQVTLSCSPISGHRSVSWYQQTPGQGLQFLFEYFSETQRNKGNFPGRFSGRQFSNSRSEMNVSTLELGDSALYLCASSLESSLYSYEQYFGPGTRLTVT.